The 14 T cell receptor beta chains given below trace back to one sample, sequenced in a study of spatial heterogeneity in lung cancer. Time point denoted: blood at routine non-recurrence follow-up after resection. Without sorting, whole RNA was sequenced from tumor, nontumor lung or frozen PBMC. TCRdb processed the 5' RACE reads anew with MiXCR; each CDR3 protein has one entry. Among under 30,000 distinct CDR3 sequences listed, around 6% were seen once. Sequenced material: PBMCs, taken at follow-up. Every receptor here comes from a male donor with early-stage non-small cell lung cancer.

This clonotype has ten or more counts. The CDR3 spells CSARQDYEQYV. In nucleotides, the CDR3 is TGCAGTGCCAGACAGGACTACGAGCAGTACGTC. The chain employs TRBV20-1 and TRBJ2-7; D possibly corresponds to TRBD1 (6 bases). Trimming removed 6 bases at V and 3 bases at J, with 9 bases between. The V gene's germline CDR1 is DFQATT and CDR2 SNEGSKA (reference sequence). The CDR3 consists of 11 residues.

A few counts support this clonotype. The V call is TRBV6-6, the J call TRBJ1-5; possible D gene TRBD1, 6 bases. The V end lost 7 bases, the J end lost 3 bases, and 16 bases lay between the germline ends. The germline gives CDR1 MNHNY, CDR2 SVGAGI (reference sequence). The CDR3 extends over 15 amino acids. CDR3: CASTRERGVNQPQHF. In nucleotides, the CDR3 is TGTGCCAGCACCCGGGAGAGGGGGGTCAATCAGCCCCAGCATTTT.

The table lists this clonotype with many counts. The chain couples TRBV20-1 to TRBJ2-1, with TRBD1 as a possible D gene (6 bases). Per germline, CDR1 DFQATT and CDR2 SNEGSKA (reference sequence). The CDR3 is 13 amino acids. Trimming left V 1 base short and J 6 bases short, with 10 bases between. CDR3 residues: CSARVEDSNEQFF. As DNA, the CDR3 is TGCAGTGCTAGAGTCGAGGACAGCAATGAGCAGTTCTTC.

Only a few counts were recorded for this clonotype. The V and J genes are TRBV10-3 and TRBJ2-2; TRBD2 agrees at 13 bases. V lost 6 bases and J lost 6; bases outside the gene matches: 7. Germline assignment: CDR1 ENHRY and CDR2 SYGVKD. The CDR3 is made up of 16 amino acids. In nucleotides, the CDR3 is TGTGCCATCAGCGGAGCCGGACTAGCGGGAGCCGGGGAGCTGTTTTTT. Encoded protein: CAISGAGLAGAGELFF.

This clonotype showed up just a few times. DNA for the CDR3: TGTGCCAGCAGTTACCGGCGGGAGGGCCCTCGGGATGAGCAGTTCTTC. Protein: CASSYRREGPRDEQFF. The chain couples TRBV6-2 or TRBV6-3 to TRBJ2-1, with 9 bases that match TRBD2. The CDR3 is 16 residues long. Germline trimming cut 2 bases from V and 8 bases from J; bases unmatched to any gene: 10. The V gene's germline CDR1 is MNHEY and CDR2 SVGEGT.

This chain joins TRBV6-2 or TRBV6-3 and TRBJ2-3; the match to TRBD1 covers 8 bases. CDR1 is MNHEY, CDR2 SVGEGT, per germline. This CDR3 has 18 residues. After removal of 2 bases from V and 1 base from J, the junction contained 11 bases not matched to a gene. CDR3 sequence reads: CASSYRLQGARRTDTQYF. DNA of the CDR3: TGTGCCAGCAGTTACCGACTTCAGGGGGCCCGTCGCACAGATACGCAGTATTTT.

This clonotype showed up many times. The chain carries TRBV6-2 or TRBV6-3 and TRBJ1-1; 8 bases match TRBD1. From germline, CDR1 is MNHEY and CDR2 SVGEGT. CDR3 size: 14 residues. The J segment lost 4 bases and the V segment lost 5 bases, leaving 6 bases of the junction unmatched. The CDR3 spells CASSRETGGTEAFF. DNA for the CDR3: TGTGCCAGCAGTCGAGAAACAGGGGGCACTGAAGCTTTCTTT.

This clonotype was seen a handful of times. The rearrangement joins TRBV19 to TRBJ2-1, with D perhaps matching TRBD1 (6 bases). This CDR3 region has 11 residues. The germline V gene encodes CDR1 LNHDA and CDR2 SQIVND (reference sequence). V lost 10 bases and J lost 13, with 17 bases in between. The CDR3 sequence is CATTSGTIQFF. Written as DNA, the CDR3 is TGTGCCACTACCTCCGGGACAATTCAGTTCTTC.

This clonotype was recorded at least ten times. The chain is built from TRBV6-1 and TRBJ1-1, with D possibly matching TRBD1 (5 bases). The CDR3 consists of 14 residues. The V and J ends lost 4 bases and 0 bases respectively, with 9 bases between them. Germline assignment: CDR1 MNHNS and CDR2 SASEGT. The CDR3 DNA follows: TGTGCCAGCAGTGTACAGGTAATGAACACTGAAGCTTTCTTT. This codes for CASSVQVMNTEAFF.

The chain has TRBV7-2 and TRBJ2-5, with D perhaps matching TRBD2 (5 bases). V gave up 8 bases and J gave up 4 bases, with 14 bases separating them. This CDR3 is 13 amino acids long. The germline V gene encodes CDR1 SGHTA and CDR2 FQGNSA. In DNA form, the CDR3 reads TGTGCCAGCGGTTTTCTCGAGGGAGAGACCCAGTACTTC. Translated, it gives CASGFLEGETQYF.

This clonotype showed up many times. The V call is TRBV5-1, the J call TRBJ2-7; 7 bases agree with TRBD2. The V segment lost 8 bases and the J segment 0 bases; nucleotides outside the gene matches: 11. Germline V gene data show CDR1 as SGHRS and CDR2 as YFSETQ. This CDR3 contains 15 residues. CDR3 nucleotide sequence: TGCGCCAGGAGGACTAGGGCAGCTTACTCCTACGAGCAGTACTTC. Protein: CARRTRAAYSYEQYF.

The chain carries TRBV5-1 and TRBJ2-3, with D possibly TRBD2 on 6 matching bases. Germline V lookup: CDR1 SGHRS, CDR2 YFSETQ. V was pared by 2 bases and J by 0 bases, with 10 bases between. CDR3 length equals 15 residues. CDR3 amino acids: CASSLLAGSTDTQYF. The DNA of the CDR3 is TGCGCCAGCAGCTTACTTGCGGGGAGCACAGATACGCAGTATTTT. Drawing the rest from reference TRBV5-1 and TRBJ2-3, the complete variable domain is KAGVTQTPRYLIKTRGQQVTLSCSPISGHRSVSWYQQTPGQGLQFLFEYFSETQRNKGNFPGRFSGRQFSNSRSEMNVSTLELGDSALYLCASSLLAGSTDTQYFGPGTRLTVL.

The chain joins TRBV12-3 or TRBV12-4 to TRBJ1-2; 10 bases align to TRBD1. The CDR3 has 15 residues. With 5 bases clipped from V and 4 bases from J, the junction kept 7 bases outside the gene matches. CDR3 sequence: CASSDRGPNLYGYTF. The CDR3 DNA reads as TGTGCCAGCAGTGACAGGGGGCCCAACCTCTATGGCTACACCTTC.

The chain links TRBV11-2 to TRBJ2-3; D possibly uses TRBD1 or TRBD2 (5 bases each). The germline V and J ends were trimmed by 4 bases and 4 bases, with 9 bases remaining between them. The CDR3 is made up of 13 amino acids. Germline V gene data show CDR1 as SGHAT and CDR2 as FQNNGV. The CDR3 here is CASSSGPPDTQYF. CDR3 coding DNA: TGTGCCAGCAGCTCGGGACCGCCAGATACGCAGTATTTT.